These 23 T cell receptor beta chains were sequenced from one sample in a study of T cells in Graves' hyperthyroidism and ophthalmopathy. Template material for amplifying TCR beta CDR3 regions consisted of RNA transcripts. RT-PCR in the first round (using the HTBI primer set) targeted the TCR CDR3. TCRdb independently ran MiXCR on the multiplex PCR reads; one entry per CDR3 protein. Among approximately 700,000 distinct CDR3 sequences listed, about 17% were seen once. Sequenced sample: blood. The receptors were gathered from a young man with Graves' hyperthyroidism.

As concerns this clonotype: A read error may explain this, as a much larger clone is one base away. The conserved phenylalanine or tryptophan normally closing the CDR3 is absent here, so this likely arose from a read error. The chain uses TRBV28 and TRBJ2-2; no reliable D call. Germline CDR1 MDHEN, CDR2 SYDVKM. This CDR3 region has 13 residues. The V end was cut by 6 bases, the J end by 3 bases, with 8 bases between. CDR3 amino acids: CASRVGYTGELFS. CDR3 DNA: TGTGCCAGCAGGGTGGGGTACACCGGGGAGCTGTTTTCT.

This clonotype was seen more than once but under ten times. This sequence joins TRBV30 and TRBJ2-3; 11 nucleotides match TRBD2. This CDR3 comprises 15 residues. V shed 7 bases, J shed 0 bases, and the junction held 6 bases outside the gene matches. Germline CDR1 GTSNPN, CDR2 SVGIG (reference sequence). CDR3 region: CASTSGETSTDTQYF. CDR3 nucleotides: TGTGCCTCGACTAGCGGGGAAACTAGCACAGATACGCAGTATTTT.

This clonotype was counted a few times. V is TRBV6-5 and J is TRBJ1-6; D unclear. Trimming took off 2 bases at V and 10 bases at J, with 6 bases between the two ends. This CDR3 spans 12 amino acids. Germline V gene lookup returns CDR1 MNHEY and CDR2 SVGAGI. CDR3 DNA: TGTGCCAGCAGTTACCCCCGGTCACCCCTCCACTTT. This sequence encodes CASSYPRSPLHF.

The genes are TRBV6-2 or TRBV6-3 and TRBJ2-1, with no clear D. CDR1 is MNHEY, CDR2 SVGEGT, per germline. This CDR3 spans 16 amino acids. The germline V and J ends were trimmed by 2 bases and 2 bases, with 13 bases remaining between them. The CDR3 reads CASSYQMSPPYNEQFF. CDR3 DNA sequence: TGTGCCAGCAGTTACCAGATGAGTCCGCCCTACAATGAGCAGTTCTTC.

The genes are TRBV5-6 and TRBJ1-2; D is ambiguous. The germline gives CDR1 SGHDT, CDR2 YYEEEE. This CDR3 contains 14 residues. The V end was cut by 2 bases, the J end by 6 bases, with 14 bases between. In DNA, the CDR3 is TGTGCCAGCAGCTTAGAGGAAGGGAACCATGGCTACACCTTC. Its protein is CASSLEEGNHGYTF.

The rearrangement links TRBV7-9 to TRBJ2-5; D unresolved. V was cut by 5 bases and J by 5 bases, with 18 bases left in between. The CDR3 is 15 amino acids. Germline V gene sequence: CDR1 SEHNR, CDR2 FQNEAQ (reference sequence). The CDR3, as DNA: TGTGCCAGCAGCACCCAAACTGTAGACTGGGAGACCCAGTACTTC. This gives the protein CASSTQTVDWETQYF.

There are a few counts of this clonotype. The chain recombines TRBV5-1 with TRBJ2-1; TRBD2 agrees at 7 bases. CDR1 is SGHRS and CDR2 is YFSETQ in the germline V gene. V lost 0 bases, J lost 7 bases, and 7 bases stayed unmatched. The CDR3 loop spans 15 amino acids. The CDR3 DNA follows: TGCGCCAGCAGCTTGGTGGTGGGAGGGGAAAATGAGCAGTTCTTC. Amino acid sequence: CASSLVVGGENEQFF.

This clonotype was observed a handful of times. The chain carries TRBV18 and TRBJ2-3, with D unclear. Germline assignment: CDR1 KGHSH and CDR2 LQKENI. The CDR3 contains 15 residues. V lost 3 bases to trimming and J lost 0 bases, with 10 bases between them. CDR3 sequence reads: CASSPPTLSTDTQYF. The CDR3 DNA reads as TGTGCCAGCTCACCCCCGACACTAAGCACAGATACGCAGTATTTT.

This clonotype was counted many times. The chain is built from TRBV28 and TRBJ1-5; D is ambiguous. Per germline, CDR1 MDHEN and CDR2 SYDVKM. The germline V and J ends were trimmed by 6 bases and 1 base, with 13 bases remaining between them. CDR3 length equals 15 residues. The CDR3 bases are TGTGCCAGCAGGACCTACAGAAAAAGCAATCAGCCCCAGCATTTT. Protein sequence: CASRTYRKSNQPQHF.

This clonotype was seen repeatedly, ten times or more. The rearrangement links TRBV18 to TRBJ2-1; D ambiguous. Per the germline V gene, CDR1 is KGHSH and CDR2 is LQKENI. The CDR3 contains 15 residues. V was clipped by 3 bases and J by 5 bases, with 14 bases between them. CDR3 DNA sequence: TGTGCCAGCTCACCTAAGGCGAGCATCGACAATGAGCAGTTCTTC. Its translation: CASSPKASIDNEQFF.

The sample holds many counts of this clonotype. This chain links TRBV10-3 with TRBJ2-5, with a possible D match to TRBD1 (6 bases). Looked up from germline, CDR1 is ENHRY and CDR2 is SYGVKD. Trimming left V 10 bases short and J 5 bases short, with 20 bases between. The CDR3 sequence is 14 residues long. The chain's CDR3 is CATQVGQSGETQYF. The CDR3 region has the DNA TGTGCCACCCAGGTCGGACAGTCCGGCGAGACCCAGTACTTC.

V and J are TRBV5-8 and TRBJ1-4; D might be TRBD1 (6 bases). CDR1 SGHTS and CDR2 YDEGEE come from the germline V gene. V was trimmed by 4 bases and J by 0 bases, leaving 10 bases between them. The CDR3 sequence is 15 residues long. CDR3 region: CASSLPGATNEKLFF. The CDR3 nucleotides read TGTGCCAGCAGCCTCCCAGGGGCAACTAATGAAAAACTGTTTTTT.

This clonotype was recorded many times. The gene calls are TRBV28 and TRBJ1-1; 8 bases are a match to TRBD1. V lost 6 bases, J lost 5 bases, and 5 bases stayed unmatched. Germline values: CDR1 MDHEN, CDR2 SYDVKM. The CDR3 is 13 amino acids. CDR3 bases: TGTGCCAGCAGGCAGGGGGCGCGAACTGAAGCTTTCTTT. Protein sequence: CASRQGARTEAFF.

This clonotype was picked up a small number of times. This chain uses TRBV5-1 with TRBJ2-2; possibly TRBD1 for D (5 bases). Germline CDR1 SGHRS, CDR2 YFSETQ. The ends were cut back, 6 bases at V and 3 bases at J, with 15 bases in the middle. This CDR3 has 15 residues. CDR3 nucleotide sequence: TGCGCCAGCACCCCTGACAGCCCTGACACCGGGGAGCTGTTTTTT. It encodes CASTPDSPDTGELFF.

This rearrangement joins TRBV19 to TRBJ2-7; 11 bases are shared with TRBD2. After removal of 5 bases from V and 5 bases from J, the junction contained 8 bases not matched to a gene. The CDR3 loop spans 15 amino acids. The germline V gene has CDR1 LNHDA and CDR2 SQIVND (reference sequence). CDR3 sequence reads: CASSVTSGSINEQYF. The DNA of the CDR3 is TGTGCCAGTAGTGTTACTAGCGGGAGTATCAACGAGCAGTACTTC.

There are many counts of this clonotype. V gene TRBV2 combines with J gene TRBJ1-5, with 8 bases identical to TRBD1. Unmatched junction bases numbered 14, after V lost 6 bases and J lost 10 bases. The CDR3 has 15 residues. The germline gives CDR1 SNHLY, CDR2 FYNNEI. CDR3 sequence: CASREDRWTGYPQHF. The DNA of the CDR3 is TGTGCCAGCAGGGAGGACAGGTGGACAGGGTATCCCCAGCATTTT.

This clonotype was observed a handful of times. V and J are TRBV7-3 and TRBJ2-1; TRBD2 matches 8 bases. The V gene's germline CDR1 is SGHTA and CDR2 FQGTGA. CDR3 length: 14 residues. The V gene end was trimmed by 10 bases and the J gene end by 3 bases; junction bases not matched to a gene: 8. This CDR3 reads CANLLAEFYNEQFF. As DNA, the CDR3 is TGTGCCAACTTACTAGCGGAATTCTACAATGAGCAGTTCTTC.

This clonotype was counted many times. The V and J genes are TRBV6-1 and TRBJ1-2; tentatively, D is TRBD1 (5 bases). This CDR3 is built from 11 residues. V gave up 5 bases and J gave up 8 bases, with 9 bases separating them. Germline CDR1 is MNHNS and CDR2 is SASEGT. The DNA of the CDR3 is TGTGCCAGCAGTTGGGGGTTCGGCTACACCTTC. Amino acid sequence: CASSWGFGYTF.

This clonotype came up a few times. The chain combines TRBV4-1 with TRBJ2-1, with D tentatively TRBD1 (6 bases). Germline V lookup: CDR1 MGHRA, CDR2 YSYEKL. With 6 bases removed from V and 4 bases from J, the gap between germline ends came to 10 bases. This CDR3 comprises 13 residues. The CDR3: CASSNRVYNEQFF. In DNA, the CDR3 is TGCGCCAGCAGTAACAGGGTTTACAATGAGCAGTTCTTC.

In its sample, this clonotype was seen many times. The chain couples TRBV27 to TRBJ1-1; the D is unclear. From germline, CDR1 is MNHEY and CDR2 SMNVEV (reference sequence). V dropped 6 bases and J dropped 4 bases, with 15 bases sitting between them. The CDR3 spans 14 residues. Written as DNA, the CDR3 is TGTGCCAGCAGCCCCTTGGTTGTTACCACTGAAGCTTTCTTT. Amino acid sequence: CASSPLVVTTEAFF.

This clonotype was picked up a small number of times. CDR3 nucleotides: TGTGCCAGCAGCGTTGACTCAGTTACCTTTAGTCATGAGCAGTTCTTC. This gives the protein CASSVDSVTFSHEQFF. This chain links TRBV9 with TRBJ2-1; no clear D. Between the trimmed V and J ends, which lost 2 bases and 8 bases, there was a span of 20 bases. From germline, CDR1 is SGDLS and CDR2 YYNGEE. The length of the CDR3 is 16 residues.

A word on this clonotype: This is likely an artifact of a read error, given a far larger clone one base away. The chain carries TRBV7-2 and TRBJ2-5; 8 bases align to TRBD2. The CDR3 runs to 14 residues. The germline V gene encodes CDR1 SGHTA and CDR2 FQGNSA. The CDR3 reads CAGSLVAGGETQYF. In nucleotides, the CDR3 is TGTGCCGGCAGCTTAGTGGCGGGAGGCGAGACCCAGTACTTC.

This clonotype was seen at least ten times. In nucleotides, the CDR3 is TGTGCCAGCAGTTTTGTCTCTCCGTGGAGGACGTCCTCCTACAATGAGCAGTTCTTC. Protein product: CASSFVSPWRTSSYNEQFF. V usage is TRBV12-3 or TRBV12-4 and J usage is TRBJ2-1; a weak D match, TRBD2 (5 bases). V was cut by 3 bases and J by 0 bases, with 21 bases left in between. The CDR3 is 19 amino acids.